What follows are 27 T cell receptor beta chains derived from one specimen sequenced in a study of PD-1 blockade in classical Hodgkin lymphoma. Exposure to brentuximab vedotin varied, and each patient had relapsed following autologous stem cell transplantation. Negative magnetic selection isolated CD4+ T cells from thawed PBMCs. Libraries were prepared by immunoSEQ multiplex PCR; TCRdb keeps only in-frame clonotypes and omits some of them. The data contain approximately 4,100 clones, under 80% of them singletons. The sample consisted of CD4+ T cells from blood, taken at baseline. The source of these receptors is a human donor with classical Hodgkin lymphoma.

CDR3 DNA sequence: TGTGCCAGCAGTGTAGGAGCGGGGGGGCCGGGAGATACGCAGTATTTT. It translates to CASSVGAGGPGDTQYF. The chain has TRBV2 and TRBJ2-3; 10 bases line up with TRBD2. CDR1 is SNHLY and CDR2 is FYNNEI in the germline V gene. V lost 4 bases and J lost 5; bases outside the gene matches: 9. The length of the CDR3 is 16 residues.

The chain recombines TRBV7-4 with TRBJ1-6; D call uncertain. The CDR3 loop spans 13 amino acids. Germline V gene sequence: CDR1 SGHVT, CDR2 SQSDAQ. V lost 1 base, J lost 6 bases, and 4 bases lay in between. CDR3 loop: CASSLGSNSPLHF. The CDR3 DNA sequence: TGTGCCAGCAGCTTAGGGAGTAATTCACCCCTCCACTTT.

The CDR3 sequence: CASSHDRGPGNTIYF. The CDR3 DNA is TGTGCCAGCAGTCATGACAGGGGGCCGGGAAACACCATATATTTT. The gene calls are TRBV7-6 and TRBJ1-3, with 10 bases identical to TRBD1. Germline V gene data show CDR1 as SGHVS and CDR2 as FNYEAQ. The CDR3 sequence is 15 residues long. Unmatched junction bases numbered 6, after V lost 6 bases and J lost 4 bases.

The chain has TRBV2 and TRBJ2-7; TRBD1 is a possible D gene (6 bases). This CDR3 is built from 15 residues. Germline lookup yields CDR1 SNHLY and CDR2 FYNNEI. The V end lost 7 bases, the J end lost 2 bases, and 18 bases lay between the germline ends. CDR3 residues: CASINEGYRAYEQYF. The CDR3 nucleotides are TGTGCCAGCATCAATGAGGGGTACAGGGCCTACGAGCAGTACTTC.

As DNA, the CDR3 is TGCGCCAGCAGCCCACAGGGGGCAGCTGAAGCTTTCTTT. Protein: CASSPQGAAEAFF. The chain joins TRBV5-1 to TRBJ1-1, with TRBD1 matching 9 bases. There are 13 residues in the CDR3. CDR1 and CDR2 (germline): SGHRS, YFSETQ. V was pared by 4 bases and J by 6 bases, with 4 bases of the junction left unmatched.

DNA of the CDR3: TGTGCCAGTACCATTGGAGGGGATCAGCCCCAGCATTTT. Protein sequence: CASTIGGDQPQHF. The chain combines TRBV19 with TRBJ1-5; tentative D call: TRBD1 (5 bases). Germline CDR1 LNHDA, CDR2 SQIVND (reference sequence). V gave up 7 bases and J gave up 5 bases, with 12 bases separating them. CDR3 length equals 13 residues.

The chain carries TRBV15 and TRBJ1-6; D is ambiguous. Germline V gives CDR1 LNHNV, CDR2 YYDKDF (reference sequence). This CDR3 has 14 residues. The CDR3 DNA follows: TGTGCTACGGTCAGAGGGACCTATAATTCACCCCTCCACTTT. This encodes CATVRGTYNSPLHF. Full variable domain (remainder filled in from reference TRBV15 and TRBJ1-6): DAMVIQNPRYQVTQFGKPVTLSCSQTLNHNVMYWYQQKSSQAPKLLFHYYDKDFNNEADTPDNFQSRRPNTSFCFLDIRSPGLGDTAMYLCATVRGTYNSPLHFGNGTRLTVT.

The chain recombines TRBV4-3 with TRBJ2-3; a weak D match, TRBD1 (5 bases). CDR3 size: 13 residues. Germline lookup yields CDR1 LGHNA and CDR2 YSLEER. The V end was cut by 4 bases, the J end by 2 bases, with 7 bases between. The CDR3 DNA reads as TGCGCCAGCAGCCGACAGTTCACAGATACGCAGTATTTT. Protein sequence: CASSRQFTDTQYF.

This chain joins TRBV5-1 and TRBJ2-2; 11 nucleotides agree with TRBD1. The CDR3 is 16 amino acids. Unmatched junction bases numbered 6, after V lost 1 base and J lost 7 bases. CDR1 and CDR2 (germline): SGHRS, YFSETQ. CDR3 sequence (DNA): TGCGCCAGCAGCTTGCATAGGACAGGGGGCGGCGGGGAGCTGTTTTTT. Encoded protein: CASSLHRTGGGGELFF.

CDR3 nucleotide sequence: TGTGCCAGCAGCCTCACCGGGACAATGCAATTCTTC. This sequence encodes CASSLTGTMQFF. The V call is TRBV28, the J call TRBJ2-1; D possibly corresponds to TRBD1 (6 bases). The CDR3 has 12 amino acids. Germline CDR1 is MDHEN and CDR2 is SYDVKM. V was shortened by 6 bases and J by 16 bases, with 19 bases between the two germline ends. Using reference TRBV28 and TRBJ2-1 for the parts outside the CDR3, the full variable domain is DVKVTQSSRYLVKRTGEKVFLECVQDMDHENMFWYRQDPGLGLRLIYFSYDVKMKEKGDIPEGYSVSREKKERFSLILESASTNQTSMYLCASSLTGTMQFFGPGTRLTVL.

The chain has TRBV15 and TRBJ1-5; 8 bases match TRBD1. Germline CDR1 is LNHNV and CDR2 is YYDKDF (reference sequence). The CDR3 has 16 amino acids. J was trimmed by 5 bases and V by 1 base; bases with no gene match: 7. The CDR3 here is CATSRAGTGYYQPQHF. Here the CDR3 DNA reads TGTGCCACCAGCAGAGCCGGGACAGGCTACTATCAGCCCCAGCATTTT.

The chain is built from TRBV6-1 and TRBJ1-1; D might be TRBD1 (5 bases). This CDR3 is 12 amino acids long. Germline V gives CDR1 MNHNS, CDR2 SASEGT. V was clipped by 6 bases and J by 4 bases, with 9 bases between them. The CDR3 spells CASSREGTEAFF. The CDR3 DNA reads TGTGCCAGCAGCAGGGAAGGCACTGAAGCTTTCTTT.

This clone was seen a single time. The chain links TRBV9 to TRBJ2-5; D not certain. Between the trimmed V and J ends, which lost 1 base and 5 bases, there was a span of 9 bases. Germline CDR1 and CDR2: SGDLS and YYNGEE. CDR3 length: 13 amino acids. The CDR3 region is CASSVRPSETQYF. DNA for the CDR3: TGTGCCAGCAGCGTACGGCCTTCGGAGACCCAGTACTTC.

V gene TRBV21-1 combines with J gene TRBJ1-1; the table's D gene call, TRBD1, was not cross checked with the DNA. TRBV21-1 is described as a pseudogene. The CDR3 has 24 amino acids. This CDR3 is CASTGTAIQPINYKGDRMYTEAFF. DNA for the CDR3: TGTGCCAGCACCGGGACCGCTATTCAACCCATAAACTATAAGGGGGATAGAATGTACACTGAAGCTTTCTTT.

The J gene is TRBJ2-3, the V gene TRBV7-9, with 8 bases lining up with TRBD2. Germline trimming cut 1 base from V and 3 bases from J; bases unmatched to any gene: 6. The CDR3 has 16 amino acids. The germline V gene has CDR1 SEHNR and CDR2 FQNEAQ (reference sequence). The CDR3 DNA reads TGTGCCAGCAGCTTAGGGGTAGCGGGGAGGACAGATACGCAGTATTTT. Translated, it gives CASSLGVAGRTDTQYF.

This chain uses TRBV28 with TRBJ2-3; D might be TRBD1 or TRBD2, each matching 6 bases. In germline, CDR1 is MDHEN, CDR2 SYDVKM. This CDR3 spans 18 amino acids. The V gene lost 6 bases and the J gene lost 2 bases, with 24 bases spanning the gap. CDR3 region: CASSPSIGGGETTDTQYF. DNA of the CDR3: TGTGCCAGCAGCCCTAGTATTGGGGGCGGGGAGACCACAGATACGCAGTATTTT.

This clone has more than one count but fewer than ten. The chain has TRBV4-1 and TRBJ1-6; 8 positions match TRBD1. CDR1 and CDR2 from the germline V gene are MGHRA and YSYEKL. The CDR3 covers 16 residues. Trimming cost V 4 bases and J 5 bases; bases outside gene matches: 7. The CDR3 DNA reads TGCGCCAGCAGCCCAAACCCGGGACAGGATAATTCACCCCTCCACTTT. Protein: CASSPNPGQDNSPLHF.

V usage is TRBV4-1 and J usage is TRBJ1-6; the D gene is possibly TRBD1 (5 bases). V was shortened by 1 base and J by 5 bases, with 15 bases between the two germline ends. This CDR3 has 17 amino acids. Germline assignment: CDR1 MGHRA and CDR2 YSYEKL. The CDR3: CASSQVGQGLNNSPLHF. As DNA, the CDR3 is TGCGCCAGCAGCCAAGTGGGTCAGGGCCTAAATAATTCACCCCTCCACTTT.

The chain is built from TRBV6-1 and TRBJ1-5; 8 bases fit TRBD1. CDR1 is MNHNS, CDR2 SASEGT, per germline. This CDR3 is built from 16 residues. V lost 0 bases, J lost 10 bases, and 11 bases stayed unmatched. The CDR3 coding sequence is TGTGCCAGCAGTGAAGCGGGGACAGGTGGGTGGGCCCCCCAGCATTTT. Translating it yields CASSEAGTGGWAPQHF.

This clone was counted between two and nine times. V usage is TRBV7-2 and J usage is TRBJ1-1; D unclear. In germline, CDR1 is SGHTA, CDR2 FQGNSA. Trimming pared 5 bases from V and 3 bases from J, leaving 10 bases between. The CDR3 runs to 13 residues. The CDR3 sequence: CASSSRGDTEAFF. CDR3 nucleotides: TGTGCCAGCAGCAGTCGGGGAGACACTGAAGCTTTCTTT. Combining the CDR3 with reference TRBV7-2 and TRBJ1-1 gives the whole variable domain GAGVSQSPSNKVTEKGKDVELRCDPISGHTALYWYRQSLGQGLEFLIYFQGNSAPDKSGLPSDRFSAERTGGSVSTLTIQRTQQEDSAVYLCASSSRGDTEAFFGQGTRLTVV.

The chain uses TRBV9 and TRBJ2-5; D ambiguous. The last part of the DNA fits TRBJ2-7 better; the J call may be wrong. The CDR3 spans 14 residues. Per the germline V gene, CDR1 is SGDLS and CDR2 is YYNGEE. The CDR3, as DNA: TGTGCCAGCAGTGCGGTGAGTCGATTCTACGAGCAGTACTTC. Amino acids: CASSAVSRFYEQYF.

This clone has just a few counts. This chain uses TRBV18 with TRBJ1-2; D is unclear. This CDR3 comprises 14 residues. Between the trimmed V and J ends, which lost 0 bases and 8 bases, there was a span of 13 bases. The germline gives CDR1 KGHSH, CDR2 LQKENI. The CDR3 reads CASSPPEVPGGYTF. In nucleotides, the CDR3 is TGTGCCAGCTCACCACCCGAGGTCCCGGGGGGCTACACCTTC.

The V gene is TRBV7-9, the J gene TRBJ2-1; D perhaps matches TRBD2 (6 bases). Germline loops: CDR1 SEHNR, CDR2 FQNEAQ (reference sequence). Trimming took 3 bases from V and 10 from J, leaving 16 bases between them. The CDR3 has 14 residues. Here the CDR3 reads CASSFSSSGGEQFF. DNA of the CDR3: TGTGCCAGCAGCTTCTCCAGTTCTGGGGGGGAGCAGTTCTTC.

As DNA, the CDR3 is TGCAGCGTTGAAGGGGGCCGGACTAGCGGGGATGAGCAGTTCTTC. Its protein product is CSVEGGRTSGDEQFF. V and J are TRBV29-1 and TRBJ2-1, with 12 bases that match TRBD2. Germline CDR1 reads SQVTM; CDR2 reads ANQGSEA. CDR3 length: 15 residues. With 1 base clipped from V and 8 bases from J, the junction kept 6 bases outside the gene matches.

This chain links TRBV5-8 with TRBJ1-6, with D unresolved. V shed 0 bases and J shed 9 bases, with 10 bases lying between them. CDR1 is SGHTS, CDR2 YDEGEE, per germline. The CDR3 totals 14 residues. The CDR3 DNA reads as TGTGCCAGCAGCTTGGCAGGTTTAGGTTCACCCCTCCACTTT. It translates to CASSLAGLGSPLHF.

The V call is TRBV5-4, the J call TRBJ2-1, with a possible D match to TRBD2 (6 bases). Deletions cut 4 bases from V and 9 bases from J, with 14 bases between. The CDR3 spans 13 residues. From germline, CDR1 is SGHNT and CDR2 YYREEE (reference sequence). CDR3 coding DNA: TGTGCCAGCAGCCAGAACCTAGCGACTGAGCAGTTCTTC. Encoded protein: CASSQNLATEQFF.

The CDR3 sequence is CSVGRQMNTEAFF. Written as DNA, the CDR3 is TGCAGCGTTGGTCGTCAGATGAACACTGAAGCTTTCTTT. This chain uses TRBV29-1 with TRBJ1-1; D is unclear. V was shortened by 4 bases and J by 0 bases, with 9 bases between the two germline ends. The CDR3 loop spans 13 amino acids. Germline V gene data show CDR1 as SQVTM and CDR2 as ANQGSEA.